This TCR beta chain was sequenced for a study of early T cells in non-severe SARS-CoV-2 infection. Study in general: Sequencing was performed on bulk RNA from unsorted whole blood, leaving chains unpaired.

The study's findings and limits: A preference for anti-spike CD8 responses marked VDJdb matching, which missed private and CD4 specificities.

As to this clonotype: The antigen is unknown.

The TCR library protocol was used to attach unique molecular identifiers. These identifiers were attached to individual cDNA molecules. TCRdb re-analysed the 5' RACE reads in MiXCR, keeping a single row per CDR3 protein. The table records about 130,000 distinct CDR3 sequences, 14% to 15% of them present only once. The CDR3 spans 13 residues. The V end was cut by 6 bases, the J end by 0 bases, with 9 bases between. The sample consisted of whole blood. The sequence was obtained from an adult who was a healthcare worker with PCR-confirmed SARS-CoV-2 infection or an uninfected control (not recorded which). The chain couples TRBV12-3 or TRBV12-4 to TRBJ2-7; D perhaps matches TRBD1 (6 bases). In DNA, the CDR3 is TGTGCCAGCAGAATACAGGGCTCCTACGAGCAGTACTTC. This translates into CASRIQGSYEQYF.